The 23 T cell receptor beta chains below were found in one sample sequenced in a study of immune heterogeneity within non-small cell lung tumors. Multiplex PCR (32 V and 13 J primers) was used to amplify the TCR beta CDR3. A single record per CDR3 protein comes from TCRdb applying MiXCR to the multiplex PCR reads. The sample has approximately 20,000 distinct CDR3 sequences, 25% to 30% seen once; the top ten hold about 4%. The template consisted of bulk tumor genomic DNA, with roughly 0.65 ug used per sample. Several biopsies per primary tumor, spaced far apart, were taken during surgery. Patients underwent curative surgery for non-small cell lung cancer (untreated and newly diagnosed). Sequences were obtained from lung tumor tissue. These receptors were collected from a man in his forties or fifties with non-small cell lung cancer.

This clonotype was observed a few times. The V gene is TRBV12-3 or TRBV12-4, the J gene TRBJ1-1; a possible D gene is TRBD1 (5 bases). This CDR3 has 11 residues. V dropped 2 bases and J dropped 10 bases, with 8 bases sitting between them. The CDR3 is CASSLRQGAFF. Written as DNA, the CDR3 is TGTGCCAGCAGTTTAAGGCAGGGAGCTTTCTTT.

In its sample, this clonotype is medium-sized. The chain couples TRBV7-9 to TRBJ1-3; D is perhaps TRBD1 (6 bases). Germline loops: CDR1 SEHNR, CDR2 FQNEAQ (reference sequence). The CDR3 length is 14 residues. Trimming cost V 5 bases and J 5 bases, with 13 bases left between them. CDR3 loop: CASSTGTLRNTIYF. CDR3 coding DNA: TGTGCCAGCAGCACTGGGACATTGAGAAACACCATATATTTT.

Ten or more counts support this clonotype. V is TRBV7-3 and J is TRBJ2-3, with D possibly being TRBD1 or TRBD2 (5 bases each). CDR3 length equals 15 residues. The V gene's germline CDR1 is SGHTA and CDR2 FQGTGA. V shed 5 bases and J shed 2 bases, with 14 bases lying between them. This CDR3 reads CASSTTGTDTDTQYF. The CDR3 nucleotides read TGTGCCAGCAGCACGACCGGGACCGACACAGATACGCAGTATTTT.

The chain carries TRBV6-5 and TRBJ2-2, with 14 bases matching TRBD2. The junction had 11 bases not matched to a gene; V was cut back by 2 bases and J by 6 bases. Germline loops: CDR1 MNHEY, CDR2 SVGAGI. CDR3 length equals 19 residues. The CDR3 region is CASSYADRLAGGPSGELFF. Written as DNA, the CDR3 is TGTGCCAGCAGTTACGCGGACAGACTAGCGGGAGGGCCTTCCGGGGAGCTGTTTTTT.

With respect to this clonotype: A read error is possible here, since a much larger clone lies one base away. The rearrangement links TRBV2 to TRBJ2-7; a weak D match, TRBD1 (5 bases). The germline V gene encodes CDR1 SNHLY and CDR2 FYNNEI. The V end was cut by 10 bases, the J end by 4 bases, with 17 bases between. There are 13 residues in the CDR3. Here the CDR3 reads CATRALGEYEQYF. CDR3 nucleotides: TGTGCCACGCGCGCATTAGGGGAATACGAGCAGTACTTC.

This clonotype was detected many times. This sequence joins TRBV6-1 and TRBJ2-7; TRBD2 aligns across 8 bases. CDR3 length equals 15 residues. Per germline, CDR1 MNHNS and CDR2 SASEGT. V gave up 6 bases and J gave up 1 base; unmatched junction bases: 8. The CDR3 DNA follows: TGTGCCAGCAGCCATATCCCTAGCGGGTCCTACGAGCAGTACTTC. It is translated as CASSHIPSGSYEQYF.

At least ten counts were recorded for this clonotype. The rearrangement joins TRBV7-8 to TRBJ2-3, with a tentative D call TRBD2 (6 bases). This CDR3 spans 15 amino acids. V lost 1 base and J lost 4, with 12 bases in between. CDR1 and CDR2 from the germline V gene are SGHVS and FQNEAQ. The CDR3 protein is CASSLERRGADTQYF. The CDR3 DNA reads TGTGCCAGCAGCTTAGAAAGGAGGGGCGCAGATACGCAGTATTTT.

This clonotype occurred a few times. The J gene is TRBJ2-6, the V gene TRBV11-2; D unclear. Germline assignment: CDR1 SGHAT and CDR2 FQNNGV. V was cut by 5 bases and J by 4 bases, with 15 bases left in between. CDR3 size: 16 residues. The CDR3 sequence is CASSRWPSSGANVLTF. CDR3 bases: TGTGCCAGCAGCAGGTGGCCCTCCTCCGGGGCCAACGTCCTGACTTTC.

This clonotype showed up just a few times. CDR3 amino acids: CASSFAQNYGYTF. The CDR3 DNA sequence: TGTGCCAGCAGTTTTGCCCAGAACTATGGCTACACCTTC. The J gene is TRBJ1-2, the V gene TRBV7-9, with D hard to call. Trimming took off 6 bases at V and 2 bases at J, with 10 bases between the two ends. Looked up from germline, CDR1 is SEHNR and CDR2 is FQNEAQ (reference sequence). The CDR3 is made up of 13 amino acids.

This clonotype was seen more than once but under ten times. The rearrangement links TRBV5-1 to TRBJ2-5; 10 nucleotides match TRBD2. The CDR3 covers 15 residues. Germline V gives CDR1 SGHRS, CDR2 YFSETQ. After removal of 2 bases from V and 5 bases from J, the junction contained 6 bases not matched to a gene. The CDR3 protein is CASSFGSSGSETQYF. In DNA, the CDR3 is TGCGCCAGCAGCTTTGGGTCTAGCGGGAGTGAGACCCAGTACTTC.

A word on this clonotype: This could be a read error, since a much larger clone is one nucleotide away. The chain is built from TRBV19 and TRBJ1-2; D perhaps matches TRBD1 (5 bases). The CDR3 runs to 13 residues. The germline gives CDR1 LNHDA, CDR2 SQIVND (reference sequence). Trimming shortened V by 6 bases and J by 7 bases, and 15 bases separated the two germline ends. As DNA, the CDR3 is TGTGCCAGTAGGACGGGGATTGGGGCTGGCTACACCTTC. Translating gives CASRTGIGAGYTF.

This clonotype has a handful of counts. V usage is TRBV5-1 and J usage is TRBJ2-5; 12 bases are a match to TRBD2. The CDR3 length is 17 residues. J was trimmed by 5 bases and V by 0 bases; bases with no gene match: 8. The germline V gene encodes CDR1 SGHRS and CDR2 YFSETQ. The CDR3 protein is CASSLGASGRAEETQYF. Here the CDR3 DNA reads TGCGCCAGCAGCTTGGGGGCTAGCGGGAGGGCCGAGGAGACCCAGTACTTC.

Comments on this clonotype: Being one base from a much bigger clone, this may be a read error. The J gene is TRBJ1-2, the V gene TRBV19; TRBD1 is a possible D gene (5 bases). Germline CDR1 is LNHDA and CDR2 is SQIVND (reference sequence). V lost 6 bases and J lost 2, with 13 bases in between. The CDR3 length is 14 residues. DNA of the CDR3: TGTGCCAGTAGAGCCGACAGTGTAAACTATGGCTACACCTTC. Translating it yields CASRADSVNYGYTF.

Concerning this clonotype itself: Possible read error: a much larger clone is one base away. Since the CDR3 does not end with the conserved phenylalanine or tryptophan, this likely comes from a read error. The V and J genes are TRBV6-2 or TRBV6-3 and TRBJ1-1; D uncertain. Germline V gene data show CDR1 as MNHEY and CDR2 as SVGEGT. The CDR3 runs to 14 residues. The ends were cut back, 8 bases at V and 0 bases at J, with 13 bases in the middle. The CDR3, as DNA: TGTGCCAGCGATCGGGGAAACATGAACACTGAAGCTTTCTCT. Translated: CASDRGNMNTEAFS.

Remarks on this clonotype: The conserved phenylalanine or tryptophan normally closing the CDR3 is absent here, so this likely arose from a read error. This sequence joins TRBV7-9 and TRBJ2-7; D is possibly TRBD1 (5 bases). Trimming took off 10 bases at V and 4 bases at J, with 14 bases between the two ends. Germline V CDR1 and CDR2: SEHNR, FQNEAQ (reference sequence). The CDR3 is 12 residues long. CDR3 nucleotide sequence: TGTGCCACCCGTACAGGACCTTACGAGCAGTACTTA. Its protein product is CATRTGPYEQYL.

This clonotype came up a few times. The chain carries TRBV20-1 and TRBJ2-5; 8 bases are a match to TRBD1. J lost 5 bases, V lost 0 bases, and 8 bases had no gene match. The CDR3 extends over 15 amino acids. Germline CDR1 DFQATT, CDR2 SNEGSKA (reference sequence). CDR3: CSARDFRGQGETQYF. The CDR3 coding sequence is TGCAGTGCTAGAGATTTCAGGGGGCAAGGGGAGACCCAGTACTTC.

The rearrangement uses TRBV28 and TRBJ1-2; no reliable D call. Germline values: CDR1 MDHEN, CDR2 SYDVKM. V was cut by 1 base and J by 7 bases, with 7 bases left in between. The CDR3 has 12 amino acids. CDR3 in amino acids: CASSLLLGGYTF. In nucleotides, the CDR3 is TGTGCCAGCAGTTTATTATTGGGTGGCTACACCTTC.

This clonotype came up many times. This rearrangement joins TRBV15 to TRBJ2-1, with a possible D match to TRBD2 (5 bases). This CDR3 region has 17 residues. Per germline, CDR1 LNHNV and CDR2 YYDKDF (reference sequence). V lost 4 bases to trimming and J lost 3 bases, with 19 bases between them. CDR3 nucleotides: TGTGCCACCAGCACTAGATTTCACGGGATGGGCTACAATGAGCAGTTCTTC. As protein: CATSTRFHGMGYNEQFF. Full variable domain (outside the CDR3, taken from reference TRBV15 and TRBJ2-1): DAMVIQNPRYQVTQFGKPVTLSCSQTLNHNVMYWYQQKSSQAPKLLFHYYDKDFNNEADTPDNFQSRRPNTSFCFLDIRSPGLGDTAMYLCATSTRFHGMGYNEQFFGPGTRLTVL.

Concerning this clonotype itself: Since a much larger clone is just one base distant, this may be a read error. The chain is built from TRBV29-1 and TRBJ1-2; TRBD1 might be the D (5 bases). The CDR3 consists of 14 residues. Germline CDR1 is SQVTM and CDR2 is ANQGSEA. V lost 6 bases to trimming and J lost 3 bases, with 17 bases between them. Written as DNA, the CDR3 is TGCAGCGTCGTGGGGCACGAACAGGACTATGGCTACACCTTC. This codes for CSVVGHEQDYGYTF. Filled out from reference TRBV29-1 and TRBJ1-2, the complete variable domain reads SAVISQKPSRDICQRGTSLTIQCQVDSQVTMMFWYRQQPGQSLTLIATANQGSEATYESGFVIDKFPISRPNLTFSTLTVSNMSPEDSSIYLCSVVGHEQDYGYTFGSGTRLTVV.

This sequence joins TRBV5-1 and TRBJ2-2; no clear D. CDR3 length equals 14 residues. Trimming removed 0 bases at V and 0 bases at J, with 3 bases between. Looked up from germline, CDR1 is SGHRS and CDR2 is YFSETQ. CDR3 loop: CASSLDANTGELFF. The CDR3 bases are TGCGCCAGCAGCTTGGACGCGAACACCGGGGAGCTGTTTTTT.

This clonotype was counted at least ten times. This rearrangement joins TRBV15 to TRBJ2-7, with 8 bases that match TRBD1. Germline V gives CDR1 LNHNV, CDR2 YYDKDF (reference sequence). Trimming cost V 5 bases and J 3 bases; bases outside gene matches: 6. CDR3 size: 14 residues. The CDR3 sequence: CATSPDRGGYEQYF. The CDR3 nucleotides read TGTGCCACCAGCCCAGACAGGGGAGGCTACGAGCAGTACTTC.

This clonotype was observed many times. The V gene is TRBV6-2 or TRBV6-3, the J gene TRBJ2-7, with a weak D call TRBD1 (6 bases). CDR3 length equals 12 residues. The germline V and J ends were trimmed by 7 bases and 5 bases, with 12 bases remaining between them. Germline CDR1 and CDR2: MNHEY and SVGEGT. The CDR3, as DNA: TGTGCCAGCACGGAACGGGACAACGAGCAGTACTTC. It yields the protein CASTERDNEQYF.

The table lists this clonotype with a count of one. Mismatch with germline at one junction end may stem from a read error. The V gene is TRBV6-2 or TRBV6-3, the J gene TRBJ1-5, with D unresolved. The CDR3 is made up of 13 amino acids. Germline-derived CDR1 and CDR2 are MNHEY and SVGEGT. The CDR3 DNA follows: TGTGCCAGCAGCCCAGAAAGGGATCAGCGCCAGCATTTT. Amino acids: CASSPERDQRQHF.